One and the same sample provided the 8 T cell receptor beta chains below, sequenced in a study of neoadjuvant anti-PD-1 for oral cavity cancer. Sequencing was performed with immunoSEQ multiplex PCR; in TCRdb, only in-frame clones are kept and a portion is missing. The data contain tens of thousands of clones, 80% to 90% of them singletons. This specimen consisted of PBMCs, obtained before nivolumab (anti-PD-1) treatment. Receptor source: a person between 35 and 79 years old with oral cavity squamous cell carcinoma.

The chain uses TRBV28 and TRBJ1-5, with a weak D call TRBD1 (6 bases). Germline-derived CDR1 and CDR2 are MDHEN and SYDVKM. The CDR3 covers 16 residues. The germline V and J ends were trimmed by 1 base and 4 bases, with 14 bases remaining between them. In DNA, the CDR3 is TGTGCCAGCAGTTTATCCCGCCAGGGGTGGAATCAGCCCCAGCATTTT. This translates into CASSLSRQGWNQPQHF. The variable domain in full, completed from reference TRBV28 and TRBJ1-5, reads DVKVTQSSRYLVKRTGEKVFLECVQDMDHENMFWYRQDPGLGLRLIYFSYDVKMKEKGDIPEGYSVSREKKERFSLILESASTNQTSMYLCASSLSRQGWNQPQHFGDGTRLSIL.

This chain connects TRBV7-8 to TRBJ2-1; D is possibly TRBD1 (5 bases). V was cut by 5 bases and J by 1 base, with 15 bases left in between. The germline gives CDR1 SGHVS, CDR2 FQNEAQ. The CDR3 is 16 residues long. The CDR3 protein is CASSPRQGRSYNEQFF. DNA for the CDR3: TGTGCCAGCAGCCCCCGGCAGGGAAGGTCCTACAATGAGCAGTTCTTC.

In nucleotides, the CDR3 is TGTGAGTCGGAACTCCAGAACACTGAAGCTTTCTTT. It translates to CESELQNTEAFF. The V and J genes are TRBV10-3 and TRBJ1-1; the D is unclear. This CDR3 comprises 12 residues. Looked up from germline, CDR1 is ENHRY and CDR2 is SYGVKD.

CDR3 in amino acids: CASSLPRGDYGYTF. The CDR3 DNA reads as TGTGCCAGCAGTTTGCCCAGGGGAGACTATGGCTACACCTTC. The rearrangement joins TRBV28 to TRBJ1-2, with TRBD1 as a possible D gene (6 bases). Germline lookup yields CDR1 MDHEN and CDR2 SYDVKM. V shed 3 bases and J shed 3 bases, with 11 bases lying between them. The CDR3 runs to 14 residues.

The chain carries TRBV6-1 and TRBJ1-2; 9 bases are a match to TRBD1. With V trimmed by 5 bases and J by 0 bases, 4 bases remained unmatched. CDR1 is MNHNS and CDR2 is SASEGT in the germline V gene. The CDR3 runs to 15 residues. The CDR3 is CASSPGQGANYGYTF. For the CDR3, the DNA is TGTGCCAGCAGTCCGGGACAGGGAGCTAACTATGGCTACACCTTC.

This clone was seen a few times. The chain links TRBV4-1 to TRBJ2-7; D is possibly TRBD2 (7 bases). V lost 4 bases, J lost 5 bases, and 21 bases lay in between. The V gene's germline CDR1 is MGHRA and CDR2 YSYEKL. This CDR3 comprises 16 residues. DNA of the CDR3: TGCGCCAGCAGCCGTGCTAGGGGGGGTTCCATCCACGAGCAGTACTTC. Its protein is CASSRARGGSIHEQYF.

This chain joins TRBV4-1 and TRBJ2-7, with D uncertain. The CDR3 length is 14 residues. The V gene lost 1 base and the J gene lost 4 bases, with 11 bases spanning the gap. CDR1 is MGHRA, CDR2 YSYEKL, per germline. The CDR3 nucleotides read TGCGCCAGCAGCCAAGGCCCGAGTCTTTACGAGCAGTACTTC. The encoded protein is CASSQGPSLYEQYF.

The chain links TRBV5-1 to TRBJ2-3; D could derive from TRBD1 or TRBD2 (5 bases each). Per germline, CDR1 SGHRS and CDR2 YFSETQ. Trimming cost V 0 bases and J 0 bases, with 11 bases left between them. The CDR3 totals 16 residues. The CDR3 loop is CASSLGDGPSTDTQYF. The CDR3 DNA reads as TGCGCCAGCAGCTTGGGGGACGGCCCTAGCACAGATACGCAGTATTTT.